This record concerns one TCR beta chain sequence. With 60 Vbeta and 13 Jbeta primers, the PCR was carried out. The table came from immunoSEQ multiplex PCR; TCRdb's copy has only in-frame clones and leaves some out. In the table there are about 160,000 clones, approximately 86% of which are singletons. The data stem from a study of cytomegalovirus exposure and HLA in healthy donors. V dropped 1 base and J dropped 7 bases, with 19 bases sitting between them. Germline-derived CDR1 and CDR2 are SGHAT and FQNNGV. The CDR3 sequence is 16 residues long. The sample consisted of PBMCs. The chain links TRBV11-2 to TRBJ1-2, with a tentative D call TRBD1 (5 bases). This receptor was obtained from a male donor in good health and CMV-seronegative. For the CDR3, the DNA is TGTGCCAGCAGCTTAGGTAGGGCGGCAGGGAGGACTGGCTACACCTTC. Residues: CASSLGRAAGRTGYTF.